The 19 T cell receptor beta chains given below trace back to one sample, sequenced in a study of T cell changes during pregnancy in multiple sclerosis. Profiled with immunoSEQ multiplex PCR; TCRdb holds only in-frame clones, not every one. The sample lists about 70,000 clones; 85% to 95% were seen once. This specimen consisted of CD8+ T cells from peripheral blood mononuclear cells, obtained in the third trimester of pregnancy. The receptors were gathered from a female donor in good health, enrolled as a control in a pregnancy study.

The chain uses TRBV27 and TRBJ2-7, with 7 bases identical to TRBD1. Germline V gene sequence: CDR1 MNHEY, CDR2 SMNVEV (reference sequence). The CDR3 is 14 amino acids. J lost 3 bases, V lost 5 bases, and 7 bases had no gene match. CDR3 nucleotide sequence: TGTGCCAGCAGTCCCGACAGGGAAGGCTACGAGCAGTACTTC. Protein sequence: CASSPDREGYEQYF.

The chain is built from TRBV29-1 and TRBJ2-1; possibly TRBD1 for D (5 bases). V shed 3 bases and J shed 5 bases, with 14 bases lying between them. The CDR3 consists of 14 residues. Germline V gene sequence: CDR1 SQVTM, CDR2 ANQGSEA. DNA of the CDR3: TGCAGCGTTGACGCCAGGGTAACTGACAATGAGCAGTTCTTC. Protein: CSVDARVTDNEQFF.

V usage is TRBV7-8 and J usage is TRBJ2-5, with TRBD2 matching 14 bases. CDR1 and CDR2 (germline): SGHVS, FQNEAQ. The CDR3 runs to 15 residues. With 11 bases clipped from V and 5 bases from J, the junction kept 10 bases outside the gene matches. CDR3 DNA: TGTGCCGGCTCGACTAGCGGGGGGGCCCACGAGACCCAGTACTTC. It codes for CAGSTSGGAHETQYF.

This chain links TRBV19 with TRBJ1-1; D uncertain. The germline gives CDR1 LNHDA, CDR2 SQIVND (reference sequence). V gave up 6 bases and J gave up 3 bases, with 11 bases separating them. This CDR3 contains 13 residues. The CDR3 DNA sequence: TGTGCCAGTAGGGCCAGAGAGGACACTGAAGCTTTCTTT. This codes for CASRAREDTEAFF.

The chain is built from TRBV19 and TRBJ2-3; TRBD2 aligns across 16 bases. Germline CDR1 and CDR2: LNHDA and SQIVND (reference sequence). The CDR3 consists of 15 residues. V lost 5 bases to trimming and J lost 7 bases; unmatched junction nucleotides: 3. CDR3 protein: CASSAGLAGGNTQYF. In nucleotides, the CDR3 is TGTGCCAGTAGTGCGGGACTAGCGGGGGGGAATACGCAGTATTTT.

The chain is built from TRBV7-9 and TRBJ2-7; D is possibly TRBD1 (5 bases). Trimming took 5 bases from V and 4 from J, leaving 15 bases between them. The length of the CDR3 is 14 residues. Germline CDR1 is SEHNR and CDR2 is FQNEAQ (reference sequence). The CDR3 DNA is TGTGCCAGCAGCCAAGACAGCGCATTTTACGAGCAGTACTTC. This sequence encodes CASSQDSAFYEQYF.

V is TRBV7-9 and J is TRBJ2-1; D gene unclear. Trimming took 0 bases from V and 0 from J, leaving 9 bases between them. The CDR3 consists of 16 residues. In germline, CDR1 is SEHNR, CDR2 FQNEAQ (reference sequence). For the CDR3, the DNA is TGTGCCAGCAGCTTAGCGGGCTACCGCTCCTACAATGAGCAGTTCTTC. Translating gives CASSLAGYRSYNEQFF. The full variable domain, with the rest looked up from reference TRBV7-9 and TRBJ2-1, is DTGVSQNPRHKITKRGQNVTFRCDPISEHNRLYWYRQTLGQGPEFLTYFQNEAQLEKSRLLSDRFSAERPKGSFSTLEIQRTEQGDSAMYLCASSLAGYRSYNEQFFGPGTRLTVL.

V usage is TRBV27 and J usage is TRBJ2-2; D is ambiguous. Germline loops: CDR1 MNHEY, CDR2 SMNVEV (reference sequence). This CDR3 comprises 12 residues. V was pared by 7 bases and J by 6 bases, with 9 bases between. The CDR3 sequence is CASTRRAGELFF. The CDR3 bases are TGTGCCAGCACCCGCCGCGCCGGGGAGCTGTTTTTT.

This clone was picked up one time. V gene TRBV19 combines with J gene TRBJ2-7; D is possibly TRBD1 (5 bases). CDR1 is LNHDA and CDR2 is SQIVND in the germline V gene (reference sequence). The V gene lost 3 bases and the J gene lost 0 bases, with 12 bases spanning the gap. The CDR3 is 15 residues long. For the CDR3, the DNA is TGTGCCAGTAGTATGGAGCAGGGAAGCTCCTACGAGCAGTACTTC. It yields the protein CASSMEQGSSYEQYF.

The CDR3, as DNA: TGTGCCAGCAGCTCCCCAGGAGGGGACACTGAAGCTTTCTTT. This sequence encodes CASSSPGGDTEAFF. The chain has TRBV7-9 and TRBJ1-1, with a weak D call TRBD1 (5 bases). The CDR3 loop spans 14 amino acids. Germline V gene lookup returns CDR1 SEHNR and CDR2 FQNEAQ (reference sequence). V dropped 4 bases and J dropped 3 bases, with 12 bases sitting between them. The full variable domain, in which reference TRBV7-9 and TRBJ1-1 provide the parts outside the CDR3, is DTGVSQNPRHKITKRGQNVTFRCDPISEHNRLYWYRQTLGQGPEFLTYFQNEAQLEKSRLLSDRFSAERPKGSFSTLEIQRTEQGDSAMYLCASSSPGGDTEAFFGQGTRLTVV.

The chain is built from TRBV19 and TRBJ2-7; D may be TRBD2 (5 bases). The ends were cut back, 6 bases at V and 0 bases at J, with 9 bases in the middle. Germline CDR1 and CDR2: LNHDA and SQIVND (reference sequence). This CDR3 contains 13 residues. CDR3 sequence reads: CASRRANSYEQYF. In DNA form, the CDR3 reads TGTGCCAGTAGGAGGGCCAACTCCTACGAGCAGTACTTC.

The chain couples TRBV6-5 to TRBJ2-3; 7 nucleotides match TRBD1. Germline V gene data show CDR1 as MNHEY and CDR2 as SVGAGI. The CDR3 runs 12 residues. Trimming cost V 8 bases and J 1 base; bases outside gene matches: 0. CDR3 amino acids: CASGQGTDTQYF. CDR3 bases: TGTGCCAGCGGACAGGGCACAGATACGCAGTATTTT.

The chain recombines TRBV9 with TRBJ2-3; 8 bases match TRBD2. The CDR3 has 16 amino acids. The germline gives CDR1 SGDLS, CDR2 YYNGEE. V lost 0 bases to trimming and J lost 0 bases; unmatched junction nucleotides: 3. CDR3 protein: CASSVVGGGSTDTQYF. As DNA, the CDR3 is TGTGCCAGCAGCGTAGTCGGGGGGGGGAGCACAGATACGCAGTATTTT.

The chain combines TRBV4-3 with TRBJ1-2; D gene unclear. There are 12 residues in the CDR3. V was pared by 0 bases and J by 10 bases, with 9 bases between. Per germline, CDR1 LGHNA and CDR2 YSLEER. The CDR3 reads CASSQDLAVYTF. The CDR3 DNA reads TGCGCCAGCAGCCAAGATTTGGCGGTCTACACCTTC.

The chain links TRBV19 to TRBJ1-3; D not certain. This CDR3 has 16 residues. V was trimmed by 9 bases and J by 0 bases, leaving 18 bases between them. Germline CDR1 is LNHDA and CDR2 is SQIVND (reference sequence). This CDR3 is CASYPFYNSSGNTIYF. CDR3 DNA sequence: TGTGCCAGCTACCCGTTTTATAACAGCTCTGGAAACACCATATATTTT.

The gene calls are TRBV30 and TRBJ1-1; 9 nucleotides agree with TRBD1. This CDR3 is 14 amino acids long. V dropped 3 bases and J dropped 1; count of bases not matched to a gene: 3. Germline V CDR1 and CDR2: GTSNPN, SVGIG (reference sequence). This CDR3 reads CAWSRDRENTEAFF. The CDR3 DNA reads TGTGCCTGGAGCCGGGACAGGGAGAACACTGAAGCTTTCTTT. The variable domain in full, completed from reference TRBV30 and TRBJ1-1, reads SQTIHQWPATLVQPVGSPLSLECTVEGTSNPNLYWYRQAAGRGLQLLFYSVGIGQISSEVPQNLSASRPQDRQFILSSKKLLLSDSGFYLCAWSRDRENTEAFFGQGTRLTVV.

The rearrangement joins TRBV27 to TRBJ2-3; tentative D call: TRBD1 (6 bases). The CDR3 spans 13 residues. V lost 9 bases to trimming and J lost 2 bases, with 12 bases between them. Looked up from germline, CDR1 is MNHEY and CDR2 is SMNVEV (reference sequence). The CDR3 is CASLGQITDTQYF. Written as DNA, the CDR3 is TGTGCCAGTCTCGGACAGATCACAGATACGCAGTATTTT.

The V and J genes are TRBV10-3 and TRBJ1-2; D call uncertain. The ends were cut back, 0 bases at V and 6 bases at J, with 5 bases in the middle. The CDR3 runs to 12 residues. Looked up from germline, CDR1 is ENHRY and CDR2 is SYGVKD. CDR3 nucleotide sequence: TGTGCCATCAGTGAGTCTGGAGATGGCTACACCTTC. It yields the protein CAISESGDGYTF.

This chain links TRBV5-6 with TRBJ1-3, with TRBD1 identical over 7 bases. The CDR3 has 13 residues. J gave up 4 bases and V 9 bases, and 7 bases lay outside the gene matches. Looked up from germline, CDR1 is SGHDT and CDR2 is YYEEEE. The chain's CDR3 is CATGTAPGNTIYF. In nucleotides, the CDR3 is TGTGCCACAGGGACAGCCCCAGGAAACACCATATATTTT.